Detailed here is one T cell receptor beta chain. It lacks a known antigen. Base qualities are not at hand, and no much larger clone is one base apart. To sequence the TCRbeta CDR3 region, genomic DNA was isolated from the sorted cells. The immunoSEQ Assay was used to sequence the TCRbeta CDR3 regions. TCRdb provides this immuneACCESS table in a form limited to in-frame rearrangements. Some clones are lacking; in checked studies, under half of them reflect an unresolved V gene, and why the rest are absent is not known. Within this sample are 67,000 or so clones, with around 86% of them counted one time only. Of the sample, approximately 3% falls within the top ten clones. The data were taken from a study of OX40 agonist ivuxolimab in advanced cancers. Regarding the complete study: Ivuxolimab, which targeted the costimulatory receptor OX40 (CD134), was an agonistic, fully human IgG2 monoclonal antibody. Intravenous ivuxolimab was administered to patients every 2 weeks at six dose levels: 0.01, 0.1, 0.3, 1.5, 3 and 10 mg/kg. Of the roughly 51 patients in dose escalation, approximately 20 had hepatocellular carcinoma, roughly 15 had melanoma, 9 had renal cell carcinoma and 9 had head and neck cancer. A male proportion of 82.7% and a mean age of 60 years, ranging from roughly 23 to 85, were recorded for the dose-escalation cohort. Partial responses occurred in three dose-escalation patients: two with cutaneous melanoma and one with hepatocellular carcinoma. Prior anti-PD-1, anti-PD-L1 or anti-CTLA-4 therapy was permitted, and approximately 42% of dose-escalation patients had received checkpoint inhibitors. The monotherapy dose-escalation portion (N = 52 patients) of the phase I ivuxolimab trial is reported in the paper. Peripheral TCRbeta sequencing was intended to test whether TCR sequence diversity was altered and clonal T-cell expansion was caused by ivuxolimab.

The trial excluded patients who had a history of autoimmune disease or were on systemic immunosuppression. Peripheral blood for TCR sequencing was collected from all dose cohorts at baseline, on cycle 4 day 1, and on cycle 7 day 1. Samples were obtained from an open-label, multicenter, first-in-human phase I dose-escalation trial of ivuxolimab. Adults with locally advanced or metastatic head and neck squamous cell, hepatocellular, melanoma or renal cell carcinoma were enrolled in the trial. Before TCR sequencing, CD4+ and CD8+ T cells were separately sorted from peripheral blood. Overall study outcomes, separate from this receptor: Partial responders in the 0.1-3.0 mg/kg groups had among the lowest normalized peripheral clonal expansion, especially among CD8+ T cells. The antigen specificity of the clonally expanded peripheral T cells was not determined. After ivuxolimab, CD8+ T cells had more expanded clones than CD4+ T cells on average. At doses of 0.1 to 3.0 mg/kg, clonal expansion of both CD4+ and CD8+ blood T cells was observed from baseline to week 6. Low levels of normalized T-cell clonal expansion were also seen in some nonresponding patients.

The germline V gene encodes CDR1 SGHAT and CDR2 FQNNGV. V lost 1 base and J lost 5 bases; the stretch between them is 7 bases long. The CDR3 runs 13 residues from the cysteine to the phenylalanine. Kept here is only the CDR3 DNA, which spans 39 bases and is read in frame from base 1. The sequencing used CD4+ or CD8+ T cells sorted from blood, collected in a trial of the OX40 agonist ivuxolimab. Recombination joined TRBV11-2 with TRBJ2-3, with the identity of the D gene unclear. This receptor was identified in an adult with an advanced solid tumor such as melanoma, head and neck, liver or kidney cancer. CDR3 sequence: CASSLGLGDTQYF. Here is the DNA: TGTGCCAGCAGCTTAGGGCTAGGAGATACGCAGTATTTT.